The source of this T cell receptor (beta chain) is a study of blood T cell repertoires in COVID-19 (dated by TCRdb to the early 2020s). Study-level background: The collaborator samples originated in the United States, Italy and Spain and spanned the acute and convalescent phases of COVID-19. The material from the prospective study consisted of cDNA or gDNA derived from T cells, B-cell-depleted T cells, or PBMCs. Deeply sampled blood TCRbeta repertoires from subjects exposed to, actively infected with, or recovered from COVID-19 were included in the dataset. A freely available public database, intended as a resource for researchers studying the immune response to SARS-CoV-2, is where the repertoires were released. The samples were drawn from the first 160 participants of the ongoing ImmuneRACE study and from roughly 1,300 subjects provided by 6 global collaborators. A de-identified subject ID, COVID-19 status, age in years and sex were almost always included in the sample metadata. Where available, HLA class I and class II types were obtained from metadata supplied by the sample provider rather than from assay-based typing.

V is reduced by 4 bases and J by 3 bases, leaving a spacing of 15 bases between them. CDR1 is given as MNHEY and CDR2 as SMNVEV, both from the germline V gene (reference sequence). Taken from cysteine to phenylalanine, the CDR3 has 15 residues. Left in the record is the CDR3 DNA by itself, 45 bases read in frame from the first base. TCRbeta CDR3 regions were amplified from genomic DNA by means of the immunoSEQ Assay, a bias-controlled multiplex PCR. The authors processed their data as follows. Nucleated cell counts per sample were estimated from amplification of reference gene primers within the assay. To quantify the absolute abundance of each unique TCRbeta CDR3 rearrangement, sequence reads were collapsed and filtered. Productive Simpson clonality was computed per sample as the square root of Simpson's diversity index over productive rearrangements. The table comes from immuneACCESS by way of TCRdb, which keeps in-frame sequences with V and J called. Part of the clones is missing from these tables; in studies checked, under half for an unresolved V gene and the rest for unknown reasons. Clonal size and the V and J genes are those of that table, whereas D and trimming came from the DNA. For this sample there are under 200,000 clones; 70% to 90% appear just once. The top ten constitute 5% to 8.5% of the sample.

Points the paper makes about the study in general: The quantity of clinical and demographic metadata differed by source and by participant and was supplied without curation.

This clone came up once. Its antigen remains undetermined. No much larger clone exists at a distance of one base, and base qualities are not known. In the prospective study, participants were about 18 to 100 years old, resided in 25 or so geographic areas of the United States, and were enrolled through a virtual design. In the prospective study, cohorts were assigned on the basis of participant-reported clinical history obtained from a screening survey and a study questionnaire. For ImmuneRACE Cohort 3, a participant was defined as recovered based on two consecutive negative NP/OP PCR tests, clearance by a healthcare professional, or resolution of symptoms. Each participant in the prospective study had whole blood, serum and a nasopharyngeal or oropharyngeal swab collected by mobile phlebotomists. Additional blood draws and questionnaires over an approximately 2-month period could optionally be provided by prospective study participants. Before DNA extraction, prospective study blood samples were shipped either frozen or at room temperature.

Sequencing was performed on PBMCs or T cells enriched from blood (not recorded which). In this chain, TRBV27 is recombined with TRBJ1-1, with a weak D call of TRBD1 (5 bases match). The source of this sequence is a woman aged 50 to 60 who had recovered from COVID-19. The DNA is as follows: TGTGCCAGCAGTTCCCCGGGGGGGGGTTACACTGAAGCTTTCTTT. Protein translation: CASSSPGGGYTEAFF.